The rows below give T cell receptor beta chains drawn from one sample of a study of T-cell reconstitution after alpha-beta-depleted transplantation in children. TCRdb processed the PCR reads anew with MiXCR; each CDR3 protein has one entry. The sample lists 700,000 to 850,000 distinct CDR3 sequences, less than 20% occurring once. Sample: PBMCs, mostly from graft donor cells, taken 360 days after TCRalphabeta/CD19-depleted stem cell transplant. The source of these receptors is a male patient younger than 18 who had a stem cell transplant for acute lymphoblastic leukemia, so the T cells may come from the graft donor. CDR3s include the opening cysteine and the closing phenylalanine or tryptophan. A D gene is named only where the DNA matches it firmly. Where a row states a size, it is once, few, many or the class of an expanded clone; other rows omit it.

J gene | V gene | clone size | D gene | CDR3 protein | CDR3 DNA
TRBJ1-6 | TRBV27 | few | . | CASSSLGSPLHF | TGTGCCAGCAGTTCGCTGGGTTCACCCCTCCACTTT
TRBJ2-5 | TRBV10-3 | many | TRBD2 | CAIRTGGPGYQETQYF | TGTGCCATCAGAACGGGAGGGCCGGGGTACCAAGAGACCCAGTACTTC
TRBJ2-3 | TRBV27 | . | . | CASSLSRVRGDTQYF | TGTGCCAGCAGTTTATCCCGGGTTAGAGGGGATACGCAGTATTTT
TRBJ2-3 | TRBV3-1 | few | . | CASSQGTARADTQYF | TGTGCCAGCAGCCAAGGGACAGCCCGGGCAGATACGCAGTATTTT
TRBJ2-4 | TRBV5-1 | . | TRBD2 | CASSGTSGVETDNIQYF | TGCGCCAGCAGCGGGACTAGCGGGGTCGAAACCGATAACATTCAGTACTTC
TRBJ2-6 | TRBV9 | few | . | CASSVAGTGANVLTF | TGTGCCAGCAGCGTAGCAGGGACTGGGGCCAACGTCCTGACTTTC
TRBJ1-2 | TRBV20-1 | few | . | CSARDLRTARLYGYTF | TGCAGTGCTAGAGACCTTCGGACAGCGAGACTTTATGGCTACACCTTC
TRBJ2-6 | TRBV20-1 | few | . | CSAGILRGDGANVLTF | TGCAGTGCTGGGATTCTAAGGGGTGATGGGGCCAACGTCCTGACTTTC
TRBJ2-7 | TRBV10-3 | few | . | CAISFQELGSLEQYF | TGTGCCATCAGCTTCCAGGAGTTAGGTTCCCTCGAGCAGTACTTC
TRBJ2-3 | TRBV7-9 | . | . | CASSLATGMADTQYF | TGTGCCAGCAGCTTAGCTACAGGGATGGCAGATACGCAGTATTTT
TRBJ1-2 | TRBV14 | few | . | CASSQMSTNYGYTF | TGTGCCAGCAGCCAAATGAGCACAAACTATGGCTACACCTTC
TRBJ2-7 | TRBV29-1 | many | . | CSVGAASYEQYF | TGCAGCGTTGGAGCTGCCTCCTACGAGCAGTACTTC
TRBJ2-1 | TRBV10-3 | few | . | CAISSPAHPNEQFF | TGTGCCATCAGTTCCCCGGCCCACCCCAATGAGCAGTTCTTC
TRBJ2-3 | TRBV7-9 | . | . | CASSLATFDDTQYF | TGTGCCAGCAGCTTAGCGACTTTCGACGATACGCAGTATTTT
TRBJ2-5 | TRBV29-1 | few | . | CSGGSYQETQYF | TGCAGCGGGGGTTCCTACCAAGAGACCCAGTACTTC
TRBJ2-7 | TRBV4-2 | few | TRBD2 | CASSQDEGLAGSYEQYF | TGTGCCAGCAGCCAAGATGAAGGACTAGCGGGATCCTACGAGCAGTACTTC
TRBJ2-1 | TRBV7-2 | . | . | CASSSPRQRFSYNEQFF | TGTGCCAGCAGCTCTCCCCGGCAGCGGTTTTCCTACAATGAGCAGTTCTTC
TRBJ2-2 | TRBV20-1 | few | TRBD2 | CSAPLAGGIITGELFF | TGCAGTGCGCCGCTAGCGGGAGGCATAATCACCGGGGAGCTGTTTTTT
TRBJ2-3 | TRBV5-1 | . | TRBD2 | CASSFTSGRTTDTQYF | TGCGCCAGCAGCTTCACTAGCGGGAGAACCACAGATACGCAGTATTTT
TRBJ2-1 | TRBV7-8 | few | TRBD2 | CASSLASGSIYNEQFF | TGTGCCAGCAGCTTAGCTAGCGGGAGTATTTACAATGAGCAGTTCTTC
TRBJ2-7 | TRBV15 | . | TRBD2 | CATSRPGTSAYEQYF | TGTGCCACCAGCAGACCCGGGACTAGCGCATACGAGCAGTACTTC
TRBJ2-2 | TRBV2 | . | TRBD2 | CASRTSGRGSGELFF | TGTGCCAGCAGGACTAGCGGGAGAGGTTCCGGGGAGCTGTTTTTT
TRBJ1-2 | TRBV6-1 | . | . | CASSPLGWRPVYGYTF | TGTGCCAGCAGTCCCCTTGGGTGGAGACCTGTTTATGGCTACACCTTC
TRBJ2-7 | TRBV4-2 | few | . | CASSQGKVGYEQYF | TGTGCCAGCAGCCAAGGAAAAGTCGGCTACGAGCAGTACTTC
TRBJ2-5 | TRBV2 | few | . | CASRQDQETQYF | TGTGCCAGCAGGCAGGACCAAGAGACCCAGTACTTC
TRBJ2-7 | TRBV12-3/TRBV12-4 | few | . | CASSFSWRKQYF | TGTGCCAGCAGTTTTTCATGGAGGAAGCAGTACTTC
TRBJ1-3 | TRBV7-8 | . | . | CASSLLDGGNTIYF | TGTGCCAGCAGCTTACTGGACGGCGGAAACACCATATATTTT
TRBJ1-2 | TRBV7-1 | . | . | CASSSTGGTPLGNGYTF | TGTGCCAGCAGCTCCACGGGCGGGACACCCCTAGGGAATGGCTACACCTTC
TRBJ2-3 | TRBV20-1 | few | . | CSASRQERTDTQYF | TGCAGTGCTAGTAGACAGGAGCGCACAGATACGCAGTATTTT
TRBJ2-1 | TRBV12-3/TRBV12-4 | . | TRBD2 | CASRDPGTSGRDYNEQFF | TGTGCCAGCAGGGACCCCGGGACTAGCGGGAGAGACTACAATGAGCAGTTCTTC
TRBJ2-5 | TRBV5-6 | few | . | CASSFEVRETQYF | TGTGCCAGCAGCTTTGAGGTCCGGGAGACCCAGTACTTC
TRBJ2-7 | TRBV7-9 | few | . | CASSLARRGYEQYF | TGTGCCAGCAGCTTAGCTAGACGGGGGTACGAGCAGTACTTC
TRBJ2-6 | TRBV29-1 | . | . | CSATGPGANVLTF | TGCAGCGCAACAGGGCCTGGGGCCAACGTCCTGACTTTC
TRBJ1-3 | TRBV4-2 | . | . | CASSQDRGVDGNTIYF | TGTGCCAGCAGCCAAGATCGAGGAGTCGATGGAAACACCATATATTTT
TRBJ1-3 | TRBV7-2 | . | . | CASSLAPGGIPSSGNTIYF | TGTGCCAGCAGCTTAGCACCAGGCGGAATTCCAAGCTCTGGAAACACCATATATTTT
TRBJ2-7 | TRBV29-1 | few | TRBD1 | CSAGDRDEQYF | TGCAGCGCCGGGGACAGGGACGAGCAGTACTTC
TRBJ1-6 | TRBV2 | . | . | CASSEAASTRPLSPLHF | TGTGCCAGCAGTGAAGCTGCATCGACGCGCCCCCTTTCACCCCTCCACTTT
TRBJ2-1 | TRBV6-5 | . | TRBD1 | CASSYSITGGFYNEQFF | TGTGCCAGCAGTTACTCGATCACAGGGGGCTTTTACAATGAGCAGTTCTTC
TRBJ2-7 | TRBV3-1 | . | TRBD1 | CASSRRDRGPEQYF | TGTGCCAGCAGCCGTCGGGACAGGGGGCCCGAGCAGTACTTC
TRBJ2-3 | TRBV5-1 | . | . | CASSLGPRGPDTQYF | TGCGCCAGCAGCTTGGGACCGAGGGGACCAGATACGCAGTATTTT
TRBJ2-5 | TRBV18 | few | TRBD2 | CASSPAGTSGDKETQYF | TGTGCCAGCTCACCGGCCGGGACTAGCGGGGACAAAGAGACCCAGTACTTC
TRBJ2-1 | TRBV29-1 | . | TRBD2 | CSVESLAGHYNEQFF | TGCAGCGTTGAATCCCTAGCGGGACATTACAATGAGCAGTTCTTC
TRBJ2-7 | TRBV20-1 | few | TRBD2 | CSAWAGRYLSYEQYF | TGCAGTGCTTGGGCCGGGAGGTACCTTTCCTACGAGCAGTACTTC
TRBJ2-3 | TRBV29-1 | few | . | CSVTRGGLSSTDTQYF | TGCAGCGTGACCCGGGGTGGGCTCTCTAGCACAGATACGCAGTATTTT
TRBJ1-4 | TRBV11-2 | . | . | CASSLEDLRGEKLFF | TGTGCCAGCAGCTTAGAAGATCTACGCGGGGAAAAACTGTTTTTT
TRBJ2-4 | TRBV15 | many | . | CATSRAQPGRKNIQYF | TGTGCCACCAGCAGAGCACAACCGGGACGTAAAAACATTCAGTACTTC
TRBJ2-1 | TRBV4-2 | . | TRBD2 | CASRGTSGINEQFF | TGTGCCAGCAGAGGGACTAGCGGGATCAATGAGCAGTTCTTC
TRBJ1-6 | TRBV4-1 | few | TRBD1 | CASSQAGTGVDRNSPLHF | TGCGCCAGCAGCCAGGCCGGGACAGGGGTTGATCGGAATTCACCCCTCCACTTT
TRBJ2-7 | TRBV27 | . | TRBD1 | CASSPHPGQAAYEQYF | TGTGCCAGCAGCCCTCATCCGGGACAGGCCGCCTACGAGCAGTACTTC
TRBJ2-3 | TRBV20-1 | few | . | CSAFRMTGGTDTQYF | TGCAGTGCTTTTCGTATGACGGGGGGCACAGATACGCAGTATTTT